This TCR beta chain was captured by sequencing in a study of shared clonotypes between healthy human individuals. CD45RO negativity and positive selection for CCR7 defined naive CD8 cells, a population that excluded terminally differentiated effector memory CD45RA+ cells. The donors were adults (healthy and HIV-negative) with no recent acute infections or vaccinations. Profiled with immunoSEQ multiplex PCR; TCRdb holds only in-frame clones, not every one. Among roughly 810,000 clones listed, roughly 96% were seen once. CDR1 and CDR2 from the germline V gene are SEHNR and FQNEAQ (reference sequence). The CDR3 contains 12 residues. The ends were cut back, 0 bases at V and 7 bases at J, with 7 bases in the middle.

The sequencing sample was made of naive CD8+ T cells sorted from blood. The receptor's source is a young man in good health. The chain carries TRBV7-9 and TRBJ2-7; a weak D match, TRBD1 (6 bases). CDR3 sequence (DNA): TGTGCCAGCAGCTTAGCGCAGGGGGAGCAGTACTTC. Its protein is CASSLAQGEQYF.